This TCR beta chain came from a study of CD8 T cells in Susac syndrome (dated by TCRdb to about 2019). Turning to the overall study: Repertoire sequencing was used to test whether CD8+ T cell activation and differentiation in Susac syndrome was antigen driven. Clonality of the CD8+ T cell repertoire was compared between around eleven healthy donors, about 14 Susac syndrome patients and roughly 16 multiple sclerosis patients. On the study overall, not on this receptor specifically: The study acknowledged that relatively few individuals were included in the TCR sequencing and HLA analysis.

With respect to this clonotype: Its antigen target is currently unknown. One base away there is no much larger clone; base qualities are not given.

Peripheral blood CD8+ and CD4+ T cells from healthy donors, Susac syndrome patients and multiple sclerosis patients were profiled by high-throughput TCR beta sequencing. Treatment-naive patients with stable or active relapsing-remitting disease fulfilling revised McDonald criteria were used as multiple sclerosis controls. Bulk CD8+ and CD4+ T cells were purified by magnetic negative isolation, whereas CD8+ TEMRA cells were enriched by FACS. Blood was drawn into EDTA tubes, processed within 24 hours, and PBMCs were isolated by density gradient centrifugation. PBMCs destined for TCR sequencing were cryopreserved in liquid nitrogen and later thawed in a 37 °C water bath. The sorted or isolated CD4+, CD8+ and CD8+ TEMRA cells reached a purity of at least 90%. RNA was extracted using the RNeasy kit, and about 0.5 to 1 microgram was reverse transcribed with random hexamers. The immunoSEQ multiplex PCR assay, covering 54 Vbeta and 13 Jbeta segments, was used to amplify TCR beta CDR3 regions. Bias from PCR amplification was corrected by using a synthetic template baseline for primer optimization and for computational correction. On the study's bioinformatics: Reads were assigned to V, D and J genes according to IMGT and analyzed in immunoSEQ Analyzer, with only productive sequences retained. To calculate clonality, Shannon entropy was normalized by log2 of the number of productive unique sequences and then subtracted from one. Public and private clones were assessed among the 100 most prevalent clones of each patient and control. Clones were defined as Susac-specific when absent from the healthy and MS cohorts, from 1,000 to 1,100 published viral clones and from other ImmuneACCESS disease sequences. TCRdb itself trimmed the public reads at Q25 with fastp, ran MiXCR and retained productive beta chains. Every CDR3 protein is listed once, alongside the most common genes and DNA of its rows. It is TCRdb's table, rather than the study itself, that gives the V and J calls and clone size. The sample table lists around 270,000 distinct CDR3 sequences, over 75% of them with a count of one. 0.18% of the sample rests with the top ten.

The CDR3 covers 20 residues, taking in both the cysteine and the phenylalanine. Only CDR3 DNA is held: 60 bases, read in frame from base 1. From the germline V gene (reference sequence), CDR1 is LNHNV and CDR2 is YYDKDF. Unmatched junction bases come to 12, with V trimmed by 0 bases and J by 0 bases. The sample taken for sequencing was CD8+ T cells from PBMCs. The chain joins TRBV15 to TRBJ2-4, with 9 central nucleotides matching TRBD1. This TCR derives from a human donor with multiple sclerosis. The CDR3 region has the sequence CATSRDRTGASSKAKNIQYF. Here is the DNA: TGTGCCACCAGCAGAGACCGGACAGGGGCGTCGTCTAAAGCCAAAAACATTCAGTACTTC. Here the CDR3 is joined to the reference TRBV15 and TRBJ2-4 genes, and the full variable domain is: DAMVIQNPRYQVTQFGKPVTLSCSQTLNHNVMYWYQQKSSQAPKLLFHYYDKDFNNEADTPDNFQSRRPNTSFCFLDIRSPGLGDTAMYLCATSRDRTGASSKAKNIQYFGAGTRLSVL.